Here is one T cell receptor (beta chain) with its context. Its target is not known. The authors' processing: Because ImmunoSEQ provided only junction sequences with no quality scores, the filtering differed. Profiled with immunoSEQ multiplex PCR; TCRdb holds only in-frame clones, not every one. V and J calls and clone size are given by that table; D and trimming were obtained from the DNA. The sample has about 2 million clones; just under 95% are singletons. This entry is derived from a study of shared clonotypes between healthy human individuals. Study results and caveats: Roughly 5.3% of naive CD4 clonotypes were common to four donors.

CD45RO-negative CD8 cells positively selected for CCR7 made up the naive population, which excluded terminally differentiated effector memory CD45RA+ cells. The V gene lost 5 bases and the J gene lost 5 bases, with 19 bases spanning the gap. The CDR3 has 16 residues. Per germline, CDR1 SGDLS and CDR2 YYNGEE. Sequencing was carried out using naive CD8+ T cells sorted from blood. This chain uses TRBV9 with TRBJ2-2; D may be TRBD1 (6 bases). The TCR comes from a man younger than 35 in good health. The CDR3 nucleotides read TGTGCCAGCAGTTTGAGGGGGTTCGAGACAACCGGGGAGCTGTTTTTT. Its protein product is CASSLRGFETTGELFF.